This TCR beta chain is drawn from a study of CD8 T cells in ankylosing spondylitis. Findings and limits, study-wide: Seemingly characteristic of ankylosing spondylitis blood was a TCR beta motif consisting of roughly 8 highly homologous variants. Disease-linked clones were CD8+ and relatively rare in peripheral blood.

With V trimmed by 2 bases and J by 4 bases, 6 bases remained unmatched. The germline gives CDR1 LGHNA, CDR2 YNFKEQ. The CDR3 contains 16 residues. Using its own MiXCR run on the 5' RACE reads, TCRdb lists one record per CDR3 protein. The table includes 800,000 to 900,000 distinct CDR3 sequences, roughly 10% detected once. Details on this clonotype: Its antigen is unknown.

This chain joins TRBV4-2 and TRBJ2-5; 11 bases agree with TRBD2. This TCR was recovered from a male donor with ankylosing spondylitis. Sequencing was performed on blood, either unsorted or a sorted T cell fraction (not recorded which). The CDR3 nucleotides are TGTGCCAGCAGCCAAAAAACCCTAGCGGGGGGAGAGACCCAGTACTTC. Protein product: CASSQKTLAGGETQYF.